This TCR beta chain derives from a study of blood T cell repertoires in COVID-19. Study at large: Specimens from acute and convalescent COVID-19 originated in the United States, Italy and Spain. Sources were T cells, B-cell-depleted T cells, or PBMCs; the material itself was cDNA or gDNA.

Original handling: Reference gene primer amplification gave nucleated cell count estimates. Generated by immunoSEQ multiplex PCR, the TCRdb table keeps only in-frame clones and is missing some. The V and J calls and clone size were taken over from that table, and D and trimming were inferred from the DNA. This sample has over 90,000 clones; around 90% occur once, and the top ten carry 3%. The clonotype originates from a man between 45 and 60 years old with active or convalescent COVID-19. Sequencing input: peripheral blood.

The CDR3 sequence: CASSLGVSETQYF. In DNA, the CDR3 is TGTGCCAGCAGCTTAGGAGTGTCCGAGACCCAGTACTTC. This rearrangement joins TRBV11-3 to TRBJ2-5; D remains ambiguous. V lost 1 base, J lost 5 bases, and 8 bases lay in between. The germline V gene encodes CDR1 SGHNT and CDR2 YENEEA. The CDR3 is 13 residues long.